The clone carrying this TCR beta chain appeared many times. What it recognizes is unknown. Trimming left V 8 bases short and J 0 bases short, with 8 bases between. Per germline, CDR1 MDHEN and CDR2 SYDVKM. The CDR3 has 12 amino acids. This sample is drawn from a study of T cells in Graves' hyperthyroidism and ophthalmopathy. The wider study: Staff took peripheral blood when the initial diagnosis was made, before any treatment began.

Study results and limitations: Most thyroid-expanded clonotypes above 0.001 were also found in blood.

RNA transcripts served as the template for amplifying TCR beta CDR3 regions. With the HTBI primer set, the TCR CDR3 went through a first round of RT-PCR. TCRdb re-called the multiplex PCR reads through MiXCR, storing one row per CDR3 protein. Here the sample spans around 300,000 distinct CDR3 sequences, roughly 15% being singletons. The chain employs TRBV28 and TRBJ2-7; TRBD2 might be the D (5 bases). This receptor was identified in a woman aged 45-65 years with Graves' hyperthyroidism that later progressed to Graves' ophthalmopathy. Source material: blood. The CDR3 sequence is CASEGSSYEQYF. For the CDR3, the DNA is TGTGCCAGCGAAGGGAGCTCCTACGAGCAGTACTTC.